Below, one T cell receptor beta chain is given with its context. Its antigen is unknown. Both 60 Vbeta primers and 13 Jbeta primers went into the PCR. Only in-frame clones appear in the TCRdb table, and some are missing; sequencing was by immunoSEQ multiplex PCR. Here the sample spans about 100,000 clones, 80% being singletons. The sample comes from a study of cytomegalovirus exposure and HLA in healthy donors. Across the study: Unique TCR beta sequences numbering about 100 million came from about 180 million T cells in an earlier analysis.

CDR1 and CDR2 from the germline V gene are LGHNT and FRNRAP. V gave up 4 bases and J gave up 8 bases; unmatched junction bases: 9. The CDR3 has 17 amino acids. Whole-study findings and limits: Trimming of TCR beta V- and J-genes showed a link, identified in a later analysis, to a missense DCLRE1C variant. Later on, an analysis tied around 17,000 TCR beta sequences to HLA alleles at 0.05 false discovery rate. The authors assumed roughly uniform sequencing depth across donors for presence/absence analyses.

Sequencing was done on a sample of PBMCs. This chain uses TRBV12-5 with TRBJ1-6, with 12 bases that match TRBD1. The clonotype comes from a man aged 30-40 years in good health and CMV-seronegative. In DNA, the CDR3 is TGTGCTAGTGGTTCCTCAAACCGGGACAGGGGGCATTCACCCCTCCACTTT. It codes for CASGSSNRDRGHSPLHF.